Described below is a single T cell receptor beta chain sequence and its context. Its antigen is unknown. The source of the sample is a study of OX40 agonist ivuxolimab in advanced cancers. Looking at the study overall: At doses from 0.01 to 10 mg/kg, patients were given intravenous ivuxolimab every 2 weeks. Points from the study as a whole: Averaged across samples, CD8+ T cells carried more expanded clones than CD4+ did. It was also the case that some nonresponders had low normalized T-cell clonal expansion.

TCRdb keeps only in-frame clones here, not all; method: immunoSEQ multiplex PCR. The repertoire holds approximately 57,000 clones, with nearly 85% as singletons. This CDR3 contains 11 residues. Trimming shortened V by 2 bases and J by 12 bases, and 10 bases separated the two germline ends. Germline-derived CDR1 and CDR2 are MNHEY and SVGAGI. The receptor comes from an adult with an advanced solid tumor such as melanoma, head and neck, liver or kidney cancer. This chain links TRBV6-5 with TRBJ1-1; D is unclear. Here the sequenced sample was CD4+ or CD8+ T cells sorted from blood, taken in a trial of the OX40 agonist ivuxolimab. CDR3: CASSYRSVSFF. CDR3 nucleotide sequence: TGTGCCAGCAGTTACCGGTCCGTGTCTTTCTTT.